This T cell receptor beta chain was identified in a study of blood T cell repertoires in COVID-19. The V and J ends lost 1 base and 4 bases, in that order; junction bases with no gene match: 6. The CDR3 contains 15 residues. Germline values: CDR1 LGHDT, CDR2 YNNKEL (reference sequence). The table came from immunoSEQ multiplex PCR; TCRdb's copy has only in-frame clones and leaves some out. The table has 200,000 to 300,000 clones, about 82% seen once; the top ten hold over 5.5%. The sequence was collected from a woman older than 75 with COVID-19, enrolled during active disease. Sequenced sample: peripheral blood. The genes are TRBV3-1 (or the pseudogene TRBV3-2) and TRBJ2-5, with TRBD1 matching over 7 bases. The chain's CDR3 is CASSQGVTGLETQYF. DNA for the CDR3: TGTGCCAGCAGCCAAGGGGTGACAGGGTTAGAGACCCAGTACTTC.